These T cell receptor beta chains were read from a single sample in a study of cytomegalovirus exposure and HLA in healthy donors. Assay: immunoSEQ multiplex PCR; the TCRdb copy retains only in-frame clones and omits some. The table lists approximately 120,000 clones, 69% of them singletons, with roughly 5.9% in the top ten. The sample consisted of PBMCs. The receptors were sampled from a woman between 65 and 79 years old in good health and CMV-seropositive. The CDR3 runs from the conserved cysteine through the conserved F or W.

TRBV30	CAWSVYDGGGPFF
TRBV6-5	CASSSLRDRAYNEQFF
TRBV5-1	CASSLGTGQATEAFF
TRBV10-3	CAITRDRGPYEQYF
TRBV15	CATSRETGANEKLFF
TRBV5-1	CASSVSGGNQPQHF
TRBV4-3	CASSQDRGMTYEQYF
TRBV14	CASSQDGGGAYEQYF
TRBV10-3	CAISESSGGATDTQYF
TRBV7-3	CASSYGIRDEQYF
TRBV19	CASRSPGTVYNEQFF
TRBV7-2	CASSLAGTGRSPLHF
TRBV19	CASSTGQDSRTF
TRBV6-1	CATVSDRGDYGYTF
TRBV7-2	CASSLALSPETQYF
TRBV6-4	CASRGQGLGSPLHF
TRBV29-1	CSVSAPQYF
TRBV7-8	CASSLRGGGTEAFF
TRBV10-3	CAARGTNTEAFF
TRBV18	CASSHRVAGANVLTF
TRBV6-6	CASRNGQGYEQYF
TRBV6-1	CASSERYTEAFF
TRBV25-1	CASSAVATNEKLFF
TRBV18	CASSLTGTGVETQYF
TRBV18	CASSPDRRGYEQYF
TRBV6-5	CASRSDSIILSPQHF
TRBV19	CASTLTGQNTEAFF
TRBV6-5	CASGAENTGELFF
TRBV5-1	CASSPGQGMNTEAFF
TRBV6-1	CASSEQSNYFYGYTF
TRBV7-2	CASSLVHGASTDTQYF
TRBV9	CASSVASRGNSPLHF
TRBV5-1	CASSLGPGQEETQYF
TRBV10-1	CASSSGGAGGELFF
TRBV14	CASSQLDRGSDGYTF
TRBV2	CASSEFRRTNEKLFF
TRBV2	CASRGQGASTGELFF
TRBV9	CASSGTGLPNTEAFF
TRBV30	CAWSTDQETQYF
TRBV5-1	CASSFGTSGGPANTGELFF
TRBV4-1	CASSQGTGGSYEQYF
TRBV5-1	CASSLAEQKGYQPQHF
TRBV19	CASSIGGTGGGEAFF
TRBV10-3	CATRTSGGSYNEQFF
TRBV7-9	CASSSDREWGSNQPQHF
TRBV9	CASSVEGRGNSPLHF
TRBV30	CAWREGGGETQYF
TRBV10-1	CARLQENTGFRKKLFF
TRBV18	CASSPGEVYEQYF
TRBV7-3	CASSLTGHKTDGYTF
TRBV7-9	CASSFERQGHGYTF
TRBV19	CAVDEGTNTEAFF
TRBV7-2	CASSFQPGLAGGKETQYF